This T cell receptor beta chain derives from a study of blood T cell repertoires in COVID-19. On the study more broadly: PBMCs, B-cell-depleted T cells, or T cells were the source of the cDNA or gDNA that made up the material.

This CDR3 has 15 amino acids. V was clipped by 6 bases and J by 0 bases, with 12 bases between them. Germline CDR1 and CDR2: MNHEY and SVGAGI. The table lists this clone with a few counts. Authors' methods: Researchers report that nucleated cell counts were estimated from reference gene primer amplification. Profiling relied on immunoSEQ multiplex PCR, and the TCRdb table lists in-frame clones only, not all of them. Clonal size and the V and J genes are those of that table, whereas D and trimming came from the DNA. The profile shows approximately 150,000 clones, about 90% of them singletons. The specimen sequenced was peripheral blood. The V and J genes are TRBV6-5 and TRBJ1-3; no reliable D call. The TCR comes from a woman aged 55-75 years with acute or convalescent COVID-19. The CDR3 DNA sequence: TGTGCCAGCAGCCCGGTGAGAGACTCTGGAAACACCATATATTTT. Translation: CASSPVRDSGNTIYF.